These T cell receptor beta chains were read from a single sample in a study of T cells in Graves' hyperthyroidism and ophthalmopathy. TCRdb re-called the multiplex PCR reads through MiXCR, storing one row per CDR3 protein. The data hold 450,000 to 550,000 distinct CDR3 sequences, with roughly 25% observed a single time. Material for sequencing was blood. The origin of the receptors is a woman in her twenties or thirties with Graves' ophthalmopathy. Each CDR3 is given with its conserved first and last residue.

J,V,CDR3
TRBJ2-7,TRBV6-1,CASSAQRSYEQYF
TRBJ1-3,TRBV5-6,CASSLVESSGNTIYF
TRBJ2-6,TRBV12-3/TRBV12-4,CASKKVSGANVLTF
TRBJ2-2,TRBV4-1,CASSQVFGRNANTGELFF
TRBJ1-5,TRBV6-5,CASSYSTRDRRNQPQHF
TRBJ2-5,TRBV7-9,CASSSSPMGAETQYF
TRBJ2-7,TRBV29-1,CSVVSRLDYEQYF
TRBJ2-5,TRBV19,CASSNPLSGGEETQYF
TRBJ1-2,TRBV10-3,CAISESPDRGYGYTF
TRBJ2-7,TRBV28,CASSLSGGGSYEQYF
TRBJ2-2,TRBV19,CASRLQGGGTGELFF
TRBJ2-4,TRBV3-1,CASSQKQLLAKNIQYF
TRBJ2-7,TRBV6-5,CASNSGMTYEQYF
TRBJ2-7,TRBV6-1,CASMADSREQYF
TRBJ2-7,TRBV6-2/TRBV6-3,CASSDQDRRGEQYF
TRBJ1-5,TRBV19,CASSKGQGFQPQHF
TRBJ2-7,TRBV7-2,CASSFATLFYEQYF